Included here is one TCR beta chain sequence, with context. The donors gave bone marrow, and they were healthy. The sample originates from a study of cytomegalovirus exposure and HLA in healthy donors. CDR3 length equals 17 residues. With V trimmed by 2 bases and J by 2 bases, 10 bases remained unmatched. In germline, CDR1 is MNHNS, CDR2 SASEGT. A multiplex PCR was run with 60 Vbeta primers and 13 Jbeta primers. Generated by immunoSEQ multiplex PCR, the TCRdb table keeps only in-frame clones and is missing some. The sample holds some 90,000 clones, about 81% seen once. Sequencing used PBMCs. The chain combines TRBV6-1 with TRBJ2-5, with TRBD1 matching over 8 bases. The receptor was isolated from a middle-aged man in good health and CMV-seronegative. The CDR3 loop is CASSERRRTGNQETQYF. CDR3 nucleotides: TGTGCCAGCAGTGAAAGGAGACGGACAGGGAATCAAGAGACCCAGTACTTC.